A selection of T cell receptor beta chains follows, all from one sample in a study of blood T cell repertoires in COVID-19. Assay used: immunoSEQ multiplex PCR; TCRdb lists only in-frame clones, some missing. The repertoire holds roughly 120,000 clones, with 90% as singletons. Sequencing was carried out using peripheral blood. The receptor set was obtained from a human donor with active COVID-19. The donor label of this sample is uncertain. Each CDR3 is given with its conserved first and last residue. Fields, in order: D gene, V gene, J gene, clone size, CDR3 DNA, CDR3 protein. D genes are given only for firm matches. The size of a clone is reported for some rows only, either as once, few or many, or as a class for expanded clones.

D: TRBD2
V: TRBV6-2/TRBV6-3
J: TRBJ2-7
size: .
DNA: TGTGCCAGCAGACCTACCCGGGGGGGGGACTACGAGCAGTACTTC
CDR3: CASRPTRGGDYEQYF

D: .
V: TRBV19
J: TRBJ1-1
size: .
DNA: TGTGCCAGTAGTATTGTACTGTACACTGAAGCTTTCTTT
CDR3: CASSIVLYTEAFF

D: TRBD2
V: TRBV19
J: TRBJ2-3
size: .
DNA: TGTGCCAGTAGTATTCTAGCGGGAGGTCCAGATACGCAGTATTTT
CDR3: CASSILAGGPDTQYF

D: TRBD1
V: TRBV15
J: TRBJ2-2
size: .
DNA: TGTGCCACCAGCAGGAATAGGGACAGTTACACCGGGGAGCTGTTTTTT
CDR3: CATSRNRDSYTGELFF

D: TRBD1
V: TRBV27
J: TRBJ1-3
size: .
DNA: TGTGCCAGCAGGGCAGGGGGGTTGAGCTCTGGAAACACCATATATTTT
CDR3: CASRAGGLSSGNTIYF

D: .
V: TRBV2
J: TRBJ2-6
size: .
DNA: TGTGCCAGCAGGGAAAGAACAGGGACCGGGGCCAACGTCCTGACTTTC
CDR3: CASRERTGTGANVLTF

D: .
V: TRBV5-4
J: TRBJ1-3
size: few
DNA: TGTGCCAGCAGCTCCGGAGGGGCCTCCTCTGGAAACACCATATATTTT
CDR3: CASSSGGASSGNTIYF

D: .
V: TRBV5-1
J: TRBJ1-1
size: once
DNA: TGCGCCAGCAGCTTGGGGGACAAAACTGAAGCTTTCTTT
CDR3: CASSLGDKTEAFF

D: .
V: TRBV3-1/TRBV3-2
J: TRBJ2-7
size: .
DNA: TGTGCCAGCAGCTTCTTTCAGGGTCCCTACGAGCAGTACTTC
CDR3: CASSFFQGPYEQYF

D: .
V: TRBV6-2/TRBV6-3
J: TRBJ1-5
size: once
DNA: TGTGCCAGCAGTTACACGAACCCGGATCAGCCCCAGCATTTT
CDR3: CASSYTNPDQPQHF

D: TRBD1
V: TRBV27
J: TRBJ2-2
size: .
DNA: TGTGCCAGCAGTTTCGACAGGGGTGGCAACACCGGGGAGCTGTTTTTT
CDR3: CASSFDRGGNTGELFF

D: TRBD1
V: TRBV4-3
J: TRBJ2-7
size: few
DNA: TGCGCCAGCAGCTCACAAGGAGCCGGGACAGGGTTTGCCGAGCAGTACTTC
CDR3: CASSSQGAGTGFAEQYF

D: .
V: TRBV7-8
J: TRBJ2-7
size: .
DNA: TGTGCCAGCACCGATCAGGGGACCAGCTCCTACGAGCAGTACTTC
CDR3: CASTDQGTSSYEQYF

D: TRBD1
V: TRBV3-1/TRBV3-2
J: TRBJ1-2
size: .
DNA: TGTGCCAGCAGCCAAGTGGGGGGACAGGTGGTGATCGGGGATGGCTACACCTTC
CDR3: CASSQVGGQVVIGDGYTF

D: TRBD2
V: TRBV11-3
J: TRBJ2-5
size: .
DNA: TGTGCCAGCAGCTTAGGGCCCCCGGGAGGAGAGACCCAGTACTTC
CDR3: CASSLGPPGGETQYF

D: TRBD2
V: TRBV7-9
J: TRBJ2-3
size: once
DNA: TGTGCCAGCAGCTCAGGGACTAGCGGGGGGCACACAGATACGCAGTATTTT
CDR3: CASSSGTSGGHTDTQYF

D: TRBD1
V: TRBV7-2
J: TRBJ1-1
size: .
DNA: TGTGCCAGCAGCCGGACAGGGGAGTCTGAAGCTTTCTTT
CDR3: CASSRTGESEAFF

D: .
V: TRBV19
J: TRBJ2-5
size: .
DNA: TGTGCCAGTAGTTCCCATAGTGGAGGTCAAGAGACCCAGTACTTC
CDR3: CASSSHSGGQETQYF

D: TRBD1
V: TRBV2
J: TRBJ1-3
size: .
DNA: TGTGCCAGCAGACGGGACAGGAGCTCTGGAAACACCATATATTTT
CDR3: CASRRDRSSGNTIYF

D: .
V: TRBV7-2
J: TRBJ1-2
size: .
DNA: TGTGCCAGCAGCTTAGAGCTAACAGGGACGACCTATGGCTACACCTTC
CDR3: CASSLELTGTTYGYTF

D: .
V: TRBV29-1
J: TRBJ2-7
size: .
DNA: TGCAGCGTACAACTAGACTACGAGCAGTACTTC
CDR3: CSVQLDYEQYF

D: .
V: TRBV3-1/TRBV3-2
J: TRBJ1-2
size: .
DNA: TGTGCCAGCAGCCAAGATTTAGGGAGGGGCTACACCTTC
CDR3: CASSQDLGRGYTF

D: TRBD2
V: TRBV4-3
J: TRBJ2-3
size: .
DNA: TGCGCCAGCAGCCAAGTGTTCACTAGCGATAGCACAGATACGCAGTATTTT
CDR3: CASSQVFTSDSTDTQYF

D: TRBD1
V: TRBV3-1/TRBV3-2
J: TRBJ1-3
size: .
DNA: TGTGCCAGCAGCCCACGGGACAGGGGGCTTGGAAACACCATATATTTT
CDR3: CASSPRDRGLGNTIYF

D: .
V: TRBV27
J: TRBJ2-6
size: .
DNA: TGTGCCAGCAGTTTAAGATCTACCAACTCTGGGGCCAACGTCCTGACTTTC
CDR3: CASSLRSTNSGANVLTF

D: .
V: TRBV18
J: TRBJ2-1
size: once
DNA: TGTGCCAGCTCAACAATCGGGAGACAGGGTCATAATGAGCAGTTCTTC
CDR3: CASSTIGRQGHNEQFF

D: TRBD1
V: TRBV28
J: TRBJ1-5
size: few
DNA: TGTGCCAGCAGATCGACAGGGAGGCGCAATCAGCCCCAGCATTTT
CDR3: CASRSTGRRNQPQHF

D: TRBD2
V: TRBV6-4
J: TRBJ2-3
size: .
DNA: TGTGCCAGCAGTGACACTAGCGGGGGGGCAGATACGCAGTATTTT
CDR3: CASSDTSGGADTQYF

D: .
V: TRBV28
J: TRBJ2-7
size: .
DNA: TGTGCCAGCAGTTTGGCGACAGACTCCTACGAGCAGTACTTC
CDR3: CASSLATDSYEQYF

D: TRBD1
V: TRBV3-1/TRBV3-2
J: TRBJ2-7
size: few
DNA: TGTGCCAGCAGCCAAGAATCGGGCAGGGGGCTCTACGAGCAGTACTTC
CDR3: CASSQESGRGLYEQYF

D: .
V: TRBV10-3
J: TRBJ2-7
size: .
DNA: TGTGCCATCAGCCTCCTAGACGGTACCTACGAGCAGTACTTC
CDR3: CAISLLDGTYEQYF

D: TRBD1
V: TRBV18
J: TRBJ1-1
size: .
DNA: TGTGCCAGCTCACCAGTACGGACAGGGGGGAACACTGAAGCTTTCTTT
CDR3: CASSPVRTGGNTEAFF

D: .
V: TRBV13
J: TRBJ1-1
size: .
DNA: TGTGCCAGCAGCGCCCAGGGGAGAGGCACTGAAGCTTTCTTT
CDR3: CASSAQGRGTEAFF

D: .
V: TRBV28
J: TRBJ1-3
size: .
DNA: TGTGCCAGCAGTTTATGGCAGGGAACCTACTCTGGAAACACCATATATTTT
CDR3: CASSLWQGTYSGNTIYF

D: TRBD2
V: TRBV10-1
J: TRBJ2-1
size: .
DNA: TGCGCCAGCAGTGAGCAGGGGTCTCTAGCGGGGAATGAGCAGTTCTTC
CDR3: CASSEQGSLAGNEQFF

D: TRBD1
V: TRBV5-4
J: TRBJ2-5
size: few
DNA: TGTGCCAGCAGCTTGTCAGGGGGCGCAGAGACCCAGTACTTC
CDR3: CASSLSGGAETQYF

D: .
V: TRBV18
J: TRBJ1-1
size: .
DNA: TGTGCCAGCTCACCCGGTAAGTTGAACACTGAAGCTTTCTTT
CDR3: CASSPGKLNTEAFF

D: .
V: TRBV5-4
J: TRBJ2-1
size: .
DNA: TGTGCCAGATTCGCAGTGAGTGGGGGACTCAAAAGCTCCTACAATGAGCAGTTCTTC
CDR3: CARFAVSGGLKSSYNEQFF

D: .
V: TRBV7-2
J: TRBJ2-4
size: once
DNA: TGTGCCAGCAGCTTAATGAGCAGGGGAGACATTCAGTACTTC
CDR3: CASSLMSRGDIQYF

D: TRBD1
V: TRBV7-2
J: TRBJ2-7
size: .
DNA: TGTGCCAGCAGCTTAGAGGGACAGCACGAGCAGTACTTC
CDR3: CASSLEGQHEQYF

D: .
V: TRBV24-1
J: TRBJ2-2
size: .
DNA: TGTGCCACCAGTGACCGGACAGTGAACACCGGGGAGCTGTTTTTT
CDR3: CATSDRTVNTGELFF

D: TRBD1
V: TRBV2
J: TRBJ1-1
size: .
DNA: TGTGCCAGCAGTGAGATACAGGGGGGGACTGAAGCTTTCTTT
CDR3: CASSEIQGGTEAFF

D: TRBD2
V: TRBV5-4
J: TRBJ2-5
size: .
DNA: TGTGCCAGCAGCCCAAGGCCTAGCGGGGGGGCCAGAGAGACCCAGTACTTC
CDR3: CASSPRPSGGARETQYF

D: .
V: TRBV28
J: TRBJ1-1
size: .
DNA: TGTGCCAGCAGGACTCGGAGGGGAATAGTCCCGCAAGCTTTCTTT
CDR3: CASRTRRGIVPQAFF

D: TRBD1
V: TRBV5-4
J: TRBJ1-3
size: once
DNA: TGTGCCAGCAGCGCGCTACAGGGGGCCGGAAACACCATATATTTT
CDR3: CASSALQGAGNTIYF

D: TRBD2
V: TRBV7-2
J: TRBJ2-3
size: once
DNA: TGTGCCAGCAGCCTACTAGCGGGGGCAGATACGCAGTATTTT
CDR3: CASSLLAGADTQYF

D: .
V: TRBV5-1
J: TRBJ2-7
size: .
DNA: TGCGCCAGCAGCCAAAGGGGACAAAATATCTACGAGCAGTACTTC
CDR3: CASSQRGQNIYEQYF

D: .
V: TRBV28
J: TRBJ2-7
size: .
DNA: TGTGCCAGCAGTTCGCCTATCTACGAGCAGTACTTC
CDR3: CASSSPIYEQYF

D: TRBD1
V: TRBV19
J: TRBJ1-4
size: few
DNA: TGTGCCAGTAGTAGGACAGGGAGTGGAGAAAAACTGTTTTTT
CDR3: CASSRTGSGEKLFF

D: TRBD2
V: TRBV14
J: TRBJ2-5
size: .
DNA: TGTGCCACGGCGGGGGAGGGTGAGACCCAGTACTTC
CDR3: CATAGEGETQYF

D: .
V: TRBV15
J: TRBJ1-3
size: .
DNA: TGTGCCACCAGCAGTAGGGGGACGGGGGGAAACACCATATATTTT
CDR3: CATSSRGTGGNTIYF

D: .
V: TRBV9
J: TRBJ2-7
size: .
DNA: TGTGCCAGCAGCTTAACGGAGGGTTCCTTAGACGAGCAGTACTTC
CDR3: CASSLTEGSLDEQYF

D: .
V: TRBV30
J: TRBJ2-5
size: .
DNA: TGTGCCTGGAGGTCCCTCCTGCGGGAACAAGAGACCCAGTACTTC
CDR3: CAWRSLLREQETQYF